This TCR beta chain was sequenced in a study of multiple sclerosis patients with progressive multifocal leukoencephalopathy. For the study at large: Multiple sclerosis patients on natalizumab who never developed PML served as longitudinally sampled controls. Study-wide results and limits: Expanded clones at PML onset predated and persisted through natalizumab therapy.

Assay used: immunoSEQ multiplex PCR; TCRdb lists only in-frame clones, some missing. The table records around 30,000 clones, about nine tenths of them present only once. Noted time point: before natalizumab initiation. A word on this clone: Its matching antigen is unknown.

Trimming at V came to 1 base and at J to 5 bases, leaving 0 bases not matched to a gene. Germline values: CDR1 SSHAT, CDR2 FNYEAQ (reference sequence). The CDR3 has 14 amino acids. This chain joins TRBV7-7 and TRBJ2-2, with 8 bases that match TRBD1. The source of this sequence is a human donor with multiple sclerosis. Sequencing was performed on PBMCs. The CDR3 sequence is CASSLDRGTGELFF. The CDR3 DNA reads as TGTGCCAGCAGCTTAGACAGGGGGACCGGGGAGCTGTTTTTT.